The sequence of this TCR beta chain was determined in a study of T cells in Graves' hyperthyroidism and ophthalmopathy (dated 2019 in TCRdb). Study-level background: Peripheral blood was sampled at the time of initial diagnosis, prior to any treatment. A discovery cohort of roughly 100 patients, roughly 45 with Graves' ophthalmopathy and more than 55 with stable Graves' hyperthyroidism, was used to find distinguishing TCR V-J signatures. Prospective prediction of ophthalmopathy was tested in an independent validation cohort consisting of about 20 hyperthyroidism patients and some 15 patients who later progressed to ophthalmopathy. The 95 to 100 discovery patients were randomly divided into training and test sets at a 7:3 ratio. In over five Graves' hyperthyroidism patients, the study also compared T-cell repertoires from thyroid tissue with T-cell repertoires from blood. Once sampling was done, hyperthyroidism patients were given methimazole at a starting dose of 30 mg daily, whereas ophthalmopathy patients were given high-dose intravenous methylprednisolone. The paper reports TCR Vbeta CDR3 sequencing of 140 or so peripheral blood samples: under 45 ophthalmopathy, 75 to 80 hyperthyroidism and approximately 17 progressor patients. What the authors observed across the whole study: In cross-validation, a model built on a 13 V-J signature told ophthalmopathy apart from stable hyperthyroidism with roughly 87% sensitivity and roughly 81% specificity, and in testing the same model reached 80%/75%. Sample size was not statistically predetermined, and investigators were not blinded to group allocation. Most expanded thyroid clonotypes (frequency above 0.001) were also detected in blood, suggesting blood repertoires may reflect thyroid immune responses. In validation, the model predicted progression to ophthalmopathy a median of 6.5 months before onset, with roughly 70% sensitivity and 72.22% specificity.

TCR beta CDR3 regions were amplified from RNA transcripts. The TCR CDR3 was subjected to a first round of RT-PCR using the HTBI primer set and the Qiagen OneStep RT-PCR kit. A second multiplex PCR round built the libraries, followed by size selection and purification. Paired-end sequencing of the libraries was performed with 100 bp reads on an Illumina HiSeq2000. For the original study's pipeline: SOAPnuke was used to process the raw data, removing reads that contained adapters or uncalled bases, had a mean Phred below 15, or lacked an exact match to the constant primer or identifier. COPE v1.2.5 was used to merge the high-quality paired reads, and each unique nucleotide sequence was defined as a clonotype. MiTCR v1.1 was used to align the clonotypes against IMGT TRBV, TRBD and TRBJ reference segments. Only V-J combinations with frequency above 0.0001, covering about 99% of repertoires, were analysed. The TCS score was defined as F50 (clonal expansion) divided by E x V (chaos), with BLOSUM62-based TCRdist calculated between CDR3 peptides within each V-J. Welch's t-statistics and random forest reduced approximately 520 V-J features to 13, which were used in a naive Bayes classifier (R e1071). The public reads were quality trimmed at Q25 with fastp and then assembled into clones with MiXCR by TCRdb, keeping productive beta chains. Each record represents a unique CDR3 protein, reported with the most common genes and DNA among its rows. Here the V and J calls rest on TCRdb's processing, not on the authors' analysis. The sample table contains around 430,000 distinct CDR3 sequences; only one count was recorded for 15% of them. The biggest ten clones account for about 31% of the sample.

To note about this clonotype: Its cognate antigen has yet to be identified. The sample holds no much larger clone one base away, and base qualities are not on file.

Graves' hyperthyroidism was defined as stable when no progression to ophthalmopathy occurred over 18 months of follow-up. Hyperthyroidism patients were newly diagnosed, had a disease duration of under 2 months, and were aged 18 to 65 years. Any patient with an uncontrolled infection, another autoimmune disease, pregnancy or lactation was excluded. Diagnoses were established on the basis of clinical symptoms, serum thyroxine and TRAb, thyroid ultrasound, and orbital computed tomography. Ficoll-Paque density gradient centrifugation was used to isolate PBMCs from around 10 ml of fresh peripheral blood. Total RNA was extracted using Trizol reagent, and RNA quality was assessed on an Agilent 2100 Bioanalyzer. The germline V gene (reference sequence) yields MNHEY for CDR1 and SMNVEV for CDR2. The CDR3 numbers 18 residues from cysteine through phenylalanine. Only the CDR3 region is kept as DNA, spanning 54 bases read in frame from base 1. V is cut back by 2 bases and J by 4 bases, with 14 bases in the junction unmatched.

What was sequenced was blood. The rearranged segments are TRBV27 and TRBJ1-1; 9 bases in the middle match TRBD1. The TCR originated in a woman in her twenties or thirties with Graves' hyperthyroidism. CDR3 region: CASSLAVNRGRFTTEAFF. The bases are TGTGCCAGCAGTTTAGCTGTAAACAGGGGGCGATTTACCACTGAAGCTTTCTTT.